This paragraph reports one T cell receptor (beta chain). Its target is unknown. Construction of the TCRbeta library involved unique molecular identifiers. Via MiXCR, TCRdb re-called the PCR reads, giving one row per CDR3 protein. This repertoire shows some 200,000 distinct CDR3 sequences, 8.4% found once; its top ten account for approximately 40%. The germline gives CDR1 SGHVT, CDR2 SQSDAQ. CDR3 length equals 13 residues. V was shortened by 3 bases and J by 2 bases, with 6 bases between the two germline ends. This entry comes from a study of T-cell reconstitution after alpha-beta-depleted transplantation in children. Whole-study findings and limits: Diversity and T-cell counts at one year after transplant derived mostly from new T cells. Several hundred graft clones that had expanded were reportedly the source of alpha-beta T cells about two months after transplant.

The TCR was taken from a male patient under 10 years old who had a stem cell transplant for acute myeloid leukemia, so the T cells may come from the graft donor. The sequenced sample was PBMCs, mostly from graft donor cells, obtained 360 days after TCRalphabeta/CD19-depleted stem cell transplant. The rearrangement joins TRBV7-4 to TRBJ2-3; unclear D gene. The CDR3 sequence is CASSFSFTDTQYF. CDR3 DNA: TGTGCCAGCAGCTTTAGCTTCACAGATACGCAGTATTTT.